This T cell receptor (beta chain) emerged from a study of lymphopenia after photon versus proton radiotherapy. Study observations and caveats: After lymphocyte nadir, photon-treated repertoires showed oligoclonal expansion, especially CD8+ Temra. Larger post-nadir TCR diversity loss correlated inversely with survival in deceased patients. Only patients who died were analyzed for survival; proton advantage is unproven.

For this clone: Its antigen is unknown.

Profiled with immunoSEQ multiplex PCR; TCRdb holds only in-frame clones, not every one. The table has about 23,000 clones, about 90% seen once. CDR3 length equals 19 residues. The germline V gene has CDR1 KGHSH and CDR2 LQKENI. The V gene lost 3 bases and the J gene lost 3 bases, with 26 bases spanning the gap. The specimen was peripheral blood, collected from a patient treated with proton-based radiotherapy. V and J are TRBV18 and TRBJ1-2; D is perhaps TRBD1 (6 bases). This receptor was obtained from a woman aged 70-85 years with pancreatic cancer. Some clones in this sample may be carry-over from other donors' samples. The CDR3, as DNA: TGTGCCAGCTCACCGGACGGGGTTGTACAGGGAAGCGGTTACTATGGCTACACCTTC. This codes for CASSPDGVVQGSGYYGYTF.